This T cell receptor beta chain was found in a study of cytomegalovirus exposure and HLA in healthy donors (dated by TCRdb to the late 2010s). For context, the study as a whole: An earlier analysis of approximately 550 of the donors reported 250 to 350 Gb of sequence data and roughly 110 million unique TCR beta sequences from roughly 180 million T cells. The study used immunosequencing to profile the T cell repertoires of 670 or so subjects and linked those repertoires to cytomegalovirus serostatus. An earlier analysis of 500 to 750 of the donors applied high-throughput TCR beta sequencing to assess whether each TCR beta V gene segment acted as functional or pseudogenic. Across under 500 genotyped donors of the cohort, an average of about 220,000 unique TCR beta nucleotide sequences per donor were sequenced, and approximately 17% of those sequences were non-productive. Both class I and class II loci were covered by HLA typing, at four-digit resolution. In a later analysis, previously published TCR beta repertoires from more than 500 donors were re-analyzed and high-resolution HLA genotyping was added so that TCR occurrence patterns could be studied. Of the roughly 400 genotyped donors, 81% were placed in the genetic ancestry cluster associated with self-reported Caucasian donors. The number of donors typed differed by locus, with about 629-630 for A, B, C, DRB1 and DQB1, around 520 for DQA1, over 600 for DPA1, and around 430 for DPB1. Every discovery cohort repertoire had been produced on one sequencing platform. Along with the roughly 610-subject first cohort, a separate validation cohort of about 110 different subjects was used. An early release covering some 640 HLA-typed donors comprised about 300 gigabases of sequencing data and 65 million to 100 million unique TCR sequences. Rather than using new phenotypic data, the later analysis identified candidate immune exposures from TCR beta sequences and from how often those sequences occurred across donors. Four to six DR-DQ haplotypes were handled as single units for association and clustering, since linkage in the cohort was strong. A later genetic analysis used genome-wide SNP genotypes for about 65% of the roughly 670 donors, treating that subset as a discovery cohort. Donor age, sex, ethnicity and CMV serostatus were compiled alongside the repertoire data. To predict cytomegalovirus infection status, the study combined high-throughput TCR immunosequencing, statistical association of individual TCRs with disease status, and machine learning. The study aimed to test whether signatures of past pathogen exposure could be identified by cataloging public T cell receptors. Study-wide findings and limitations: The presence/absence analyses assumed that sequencing depth was roughly uniform across donors, and that assumption may not be true. It was suggested by the authors that the approach could potentially be generalized to other disease states and immunological phenotypes. HLA typing was unavailable for some donors at each locus, so association tests used only the typed subset. The study gave a list of some 150 TCR beta chains associated with cytomegalovirus. In this cohort, only TCR beta chains were sequenced, and detectable features were limited by the absence of alpha or paired-chain data. Immune exposure information for the cohort was limited to CMV serostatus. A later analysis found that HLA-associated TCR beta chains were more clonally expanded and had lower generation probabilities than equally common non-associated chains. In a later genetic analysis, fewer N-insertions in productive TCRs were reported among donors in an Asian-associated ancestry cluster than the roughly 700-donor mean. Linkage disequilibrium might explain the correlated functional status among segregating V segments, but an unknown experimental factor could not be ruled out. In a later analysis, TCR association rates were found to vary across HLA loci, with the most associated TCRs seen for DRB1 alleles and the fewest for HLA-C alleles. A cluster of highly shared sequence variants was judged likely to represent a technical artifact of the sequencing pipeline. V-gene and J-gene trimming of TCR beta chains was associated with a missense DCLRE1C variant in a later genetic analysis, and the association was replicated in an independent cohort. Fewer than 20 rarely observed V segments, including chromosome 9 orphons, were excluded from the earlier analysis of a few hundred of the donors because counts were too low. Most TCR sequences were observed very rarely across donors, whereas some public TCRs were present in many individuals. A few of the identified cytomegalovirus-associated TCR beta chains were confirmed in vitro to be specific for cytomegalovirus antigens. Several of the top co-occurrence clusters appeared to be linked to parvovirus B19, influenza, CMV and Epstein-Barr virus, according to a later analysis. A further reported finding was that TCR beta sequences accurately predicted the HLA-A and HLA-B alleles for most subjects in the first cohort. A later analysis associated approximately 17,000 TCR beta sequences with specific HLA alleles at a false discovery rate of 0.05. According to a later analysis, most CMV-associated TCR beta chains appeared to be HLA-restricted, and the HLA associations seemed to be driven largely by CMV exposure. An earlier analysis of 450 to 750 of the donors showed that most TCR beta V segments appeared in productive rearrangements either about 87% or about 30% of the time, which broadly matched IMGT annotations. The classifier was reported to diagnose cytomegalovirus status with high specificity and sensitivity in both the original and validation cohorts. When HLA alleles, especially DR and DQ, strongly co-occurred, attributing TCR associations to individual alleles was difficult.

The cohort consisted of some 730 healthy bone marrow donors. At the time of sampling, every cohort member was nominally healthy, though immune exposures that went unrecorded were likely present. The donor tested CMV seronegative and was one of the 352 seronegative cohort members. A peripheral blood sample was collected from each donor, and TCR beta sequencing was performed on peripheral blood mononuclear cells. Genomic DNA was extracted from the blood cell samples with the Qiagen DNeasy Blood Extraction Kit. Libraries were constructed by the immunoSEQ multiplex PCR assay. For the multiplex PCR, a mixture combining 60 forward primers for TCR Vbeta segments and 13 reverse primers for TCR Jbeta segments was used. The CDR3 region of rearranged TCR beta genes was amplified from genomic DNA by a multiplex PCR assay. Amplified TCR beta libraries were sequenced as 87-base-pair reads on the Illumina HiSeq System. In the authors' own workflow: A later analysis tallied approximately 87 million unique TCR beta chains across the 700 or so repertoires, and some 10 million of those chains were shared by two or more donors. A nearest-neighbor algorithm error-corrected the raw reads and collapsed the reads into unique sequences, merging closely related sequences to remove PCR and sequencing errors. Alignment of CDR3 sequences to IMGT reference sequences was used to assign V, D and J gene segments. For a sequence to be retained, at least a six-nucleotide match to both a V gene segment and a J gene segment was required. Rearrangements were called productive when the CDR3 lacked stop codons and stayed in frame with V and J; all others were non-productive. Following IMGT convention, CDR3 was defined as the stretch from the second conserved V-encoded cysteine to the conserved J-encoded phenylalanine. In an earlier analysis of just under 600 of the donors, sequences lacking an unambiguous match to a single V gene segment were excluded. An earlier analysis of 500 to 600 of the donors classified V segments as functional when productive rearrangements were above 56.7% and as segregating when the standard deviation between donors was above 5%. A statistical classification framework was built for diagnosing cytomegalovirus status from the catalog of TCR beta chain sequences. A later analysis assigned V and J genes by comparing TCR nucleotide sequences with IMGT/GENE-DB human TR gene sequences. Using the TCRdist pipeline, a later analysis assigned CDR3 sequences along with most-parsimonious VDJ recombination scenarios. In a later analysis, each TCR beta chain was defined by its CDR3 amino acid sequence together with its V-gene family, and reads lacking a unique V-gene family were excluded. To address suspected cross-contamination and a sequencing artifact, a later analysis removed 450 to 700 highly shared, low-generation-probability nucleotide sequences. In a later analysis, a clonal expansion index for each public chain was calculated from normalized within-repertoire ranks of inferred template counts. In a later analysis, generation probabilities were computed using a VDJ recombination model fitted to out-of-frame rearrangements, and the results were checked against IGoR. In a later analysis, TCR-TCR, TCR-HLA and TCR-CMV co-occurrence was scored with hypergeometric tests, and a repertoire-size bias correction was applied to TCR pairs. To estimate false discovery rates, a later analysis permuted the HLA or CMV assignments 20 times. In a later analysis, co-occurring TCRs were grouped with DBSCAN, and TCRdist sequence similarity was added when clustering was performed within HLA-allele-positive subsets. Co-occurrence clustering excluded repertoires with fewer than 30,000 or more than 120,000 public chains, plus five with anomalous nucleotide sharing. As stored in TCRdb, this immuneACCESS dataset retains in-frame rearrangements with V and J assigned. A fraction of the clones does not appear; measured against another copy, unresolved V genes explain less than half of the discrepancy, and the remainder lacks a known reason. V, J and clone size are those of that table, while D and trimming were read from the DNA. The sample has 85,000 to 130,000 clones on record, 75% to 85% of them singletons. The ten biggest clones cover 0.9% to 1.5% of the sample.

This clone was seen more than once but under ten times. Its antigen has not been determined. There are no base qualities to consult, and no much larger clone falls within one base. This clonotype originated in a woman younger than 35 in good health and CMV-seronegative. Sequenced material: PBMCs.

In nucleotide form, the sequence is TGTGCCAGCAGTGCACATTCTTTGACGGGGGAGCAGTTCTTC. The translation is CASSAHSLTGEQFF. This sequence uses TRBV25-1 and TRBJ2-1; TRBD2 could be the D gene, as 5 bases match. A distance of 17 bases separates the germline ends of V and J, which lose 4 bases and 10 bases respectively. CDR3 length: 14 amino acids, cysteine to phenylalanine. Of all the DNA, just the CDR3 is kept, 42 bases in frame from base 1. CDR1 and CDR2 were assigned from the germline V gene as MGHDK and SYGVNS.